These 10 T cell receptor beta chains came from one sample sequenced in a study of blood T cell repertoires in COVID-19. Assay used: immunoSEQ multiplex PCR; TCRdb lists only in-frame clones, some missing. The table includes 250,000 to 300,000 clones, around 84% detected once. The sequencing sample was made of PBMCs or T cells enriched from blood (not recorded which). These receptor sequences come from a young man with acute COVID-19.

CDR3 residues: CAWSVWSQVKETQYF. For the CDR3, the DNA is TGTGCCTGGAGTGTATGGTCACAGGTTAAAGAGACCCAGTACTTC. The chain employs TRBV30 and TRBJ2-5; D perhaps matches TRBD1 (5 bases). Germline CDR1 and CDR2: GTSNPN and SVGIG (reference sequence). Deletions cut 0 bases from V and 3 bases from J, with 14 bases between. The CDR3 contains 15 residues.

In its sample, this clone was seen a few times. The rearrangement links TRBV14 to TRBJ2-2, with 9 bases that match TRBD1. Trimming took 2 bases from V and 4 from J; bases not matched to a gene: 2. CDR3 size: 15 residues. Germline V gene sequence: CDR1 SGHDN, CDR2 FVKESK. This CDR3 reads CASSQWTGATGELFF. The CDR3 DNA is TGTGCCAGCAGCCAATGGACAGGGGCCACCGGGGAGCTGTTTTTT.

CDR3 coding DNA: TGTGCCAGCAGCTCCTTAGGGCGGCATGCGGGCACTGAAGCTTTCTTT. Protein sequence: CASSSLGRHAGTEAFF. The chain links TRBV7-8 to TRBJ1-1; D remains unclear. Germline-derived CDR1 and CDR2 are SGHVS and FQNEAQ. The CDR3 totals 16 residues. Trimming left V 4 bases short and J 4 bases short, with 19 bases between.

The chain joins TRBV19 to TRBJ2-2; 7 bases align to TRBD1. With V trimmed by 7 bases and J by 5 bases, 10 bases remained unmatched. This CDR3 spans 15 amino acids. Germline V gives CDR1 LNHDA, CDR2 SQIVND (reference sequence). CDR3 amino acids: CASTIGGTATGELFF. The DNA of the CDR3 is TGTGCCAGTACCATAGGTGGGACAGCGACCGGGGAGCTGTTTTTT. Full variable domain (outside the CDR3, taken from reference TRBV19 and TRBJ2-2): DGGITQSPKYLFRKEGQNVTLSCEQNLNHDAMYWYRQDPGQGLRLIYYSQIVNDFQKGDIAEGYSVSREKKESFPLTVTSAQKNPTAFYLCASTIGGTATGELFFGEGSRLTVL.

This chain connects TRBV28 to TRBJ1-1; D not certain. The germline V gene has CDR1 MDHEN and CDR2 SYDVKM. V was cut by 2 bases and J by 1 base, with 8 bases left in between. The CDR3 loop spans 14 amino acids. In DNA, the CDR3 is TGTGCCAGCAGTTTAGATGCAGGGAACACTGAAGCTTTCTTT. Protein: CASSLDAGNTEAFF.

V and J are TRBV14 and TRBJ2-1, with a weak D call TRBD1 (5 bases). Germline V gene lookup returns CDR1 SGHDN and CDR2 FVKESK. V was cut by 4 bases and J by 4 bases, with 11 bases left in between. The CDR3 covers 14 residues. This chain's CDR3 is CASSPTTVYNEQFF. The CDR3 nucleotides read TGTGCCAGCAGCCCAACGACAGTTTACAATGAGCAGTTCTTC.

The chain links TRBV19 to TRBJ1-2, with D possibly TRBD1 on 6 matching bases. There are 12 residues in the CDR3. Per the germline V gene, CDR1 is LNHDA and CDR2 is SQIVND (reference sequence). Trimming cost V 3 bases and J 5 bases, with 7 bases left between them. CDR3 DNA: TGTGCCAGTAGTATTGGACAGTATGGCTACACCTTC. It yields the protein CASSIGQYGYTF.

The J gene is TRBJ1-5, the V gene TRBV28, with D possibly TRBD1 on 6 matching bases. This CDR3 is built from 13 residues. The germline V gene encodes CDR1 MDHEN and CDR2 SYDVKM. V was shortened by 3 bases and J by 7 bases, with 10 bases between the two germline ends. The CDR3 reads CASSLRGRQPQHF. Here the CDR3 DNA reads TGTGCCAGCAGTTTGCGGGGGCGACAGCCCCAGCATTTT.

The rearrangement uses TRBV9 and TRBJ2-5; 8 nucleotides agree with TRBD1. Germline V CDR1 and CDR2: SGDLS, YYNGEE. The CDR3 runs to 16 residues. Losses at the gene ends were 3 bases for V and 5 bases for J; bases not matched to a gene: 12. The CDR3 sequence is CASSANRGTLSETQYF. CDR3 coding DNA: TGTGCCAGCAGCGCCAACAGGGGGACCCTGTCTGAGACCCAGTACTTC.

The rearrangement joins TRBV11-3 to TRBJ2-3; tentative D call: TRBD2 (6 bases). From germline, CDR1 is SGHNT and CDR2 YENEEA. This CDR3 is built from 15 residues. Trimming removed 6 bases at V and 4 bases at J, with 17 bases between. CDR3 loop: CASRGQLASPDTQYF. As DNA, the CDR3 is TGTGCCAGCAGAGGTCAGCTAGCGAGCCCAGATACGCAGTATTTT.